Sequencing of this T cell receptor (beta chain) was carried out in a study of T cells in Graves' hyperthyroidism and ophthalmopathy. Study-wide points: Most expanded thyroid clonotypes above 0.001 recurred in blood.

This CDR3 has 14 amino acids. Germline CDR1 reads KGHSH; CDR2 reads LQKENI. Trimming stripped 2 bases from V and 0 bases from J, with 8 bases between. Amplification of TCR beta CDR3 regions used RNA as the template. The HTBI set primed first-round TCR CDR3 RT-PCR. TCRdb used MiXCR to reprocess the multiplex PCR reads, holding one entry per CDR3 protein. Of 400,000 or so distinct CDR3 sequences detected, 15% appear once; the ten largest clones hold roughly 19%. Disease duration was under 3 months in the ophthalmopathy patients, who also had a Clinical Activity Score of at least 3 and a NOSPECS grade of at least 4. Uncontrolled infection, other autoimmune disease, pregnancy or lactation barred patients from enrollment. Clinical symptoms, serum thyroxine, TRAb, thyroid ultrasound and orbital computed tomography informed diagnoses. In its sample, this clonotype was seen many times. The antigen remains undetermined.

The clonotype was recovered from a woman in her fifties or sixties with Graves' ophthalmopathy. The V and J genes are TRBV18 and TRBJ2-7; D unclear. Sequencing was done on a sample of blood. The CDR3: CASSPTATSYEQYF. The CDR3 region has the DNA TGTGCCAGCTCACCAACAGCGACCTCCTACGAGCAGTACTTC. Supplemented by reference TRBV18 and TRBJ2-7, the full variable domain reads NAGVMQNPRHLVRRRGQEARLRCSPMKGHSHVYWYRQLPEEGLKFMVYLQKENIIDESGMPKERFSAEFPKEGPSILRIQQVVRGDSAAYFCASSPTATSYEQYFGPGTRLTVT.